This T cell receptor beta chain is from a study of CD8 T cells in Susac syndrome. The CDR3 has 15 amino acids. V was clipped by 0 bases and J by 1 base, with 9 bases between them. Per the germline V gene, CDR1 is SGDLS and CDR2 is YYNGEE. Reverse transcription of about 0.5 to 1 ug RNA was carried out with random hexamers. TCRdb itself ran the immunoSEQ multiplex PCR reads through MiXCR, one entry per CDR3 protein. The sample shows more than 150,000 distinct CDR3 sequences, 95% of them seen only once. The diagnostic criteria were recently defined, and patients with Susac syndrome met them for definite or probable disease.

Sequenced material: CD4+ T cells from PBMCs. The chain combines TRBV9 with TRBJ2-3, with D unresolved. The receptor was isolated from a human donor with Susac syndrome. In DNA, the CDR3 is TGTGCCAGCAGCGTAGCTCTAGGGCGCACAGATACGCAGTATTTT. It translates to CASSVALGRTDTQYF. Looking up the rest from reference TRBV9 and TRBJ2-3 gives the full variable domain: DSGVTQTPKHLITATGQRVTLRCSPRSGDLSVYWYQQSLDQGLQFLIQYYNGEERAKGNILERFSAQQFPDLHSELNLSSLELGDSALYFCASSVALGRTDTQYFGPGTRLTVL.